Listed here are 5 T cell receptor beta chains from one sample, sequenced in a study of regulatory T cells in long-lasting Graves disease. As for time point: persistent/refractory GD, antithyroid drugs over 5 years with positive TRAb. Making the TCR library involved RNA that had been extracted from PBMCs. The TCR beta library used iRepertoire HTBI primers with Arm-PCR amplification of CDR3. TCRdb processed the multiplex PCR reads anew with MiXCR; each CDR3 protein has one entry. The sample records roughly 500,000 distinct CDR3 sequences, less than 25% being singletons. Sample: peripheral blood mononuclear cells (PBMCs), taken when the disease was refractory, from a patient treated with antithyroid drugs. All receptors come from a female donor with Graves disease.

This clonotype came up many times. V usage is TRBV27 and J usage is TRBJ1-1; D not certain. CDR3 length equals 14 residues. CDR1 MNHEY and CDR2 SMNVEV come from the germline V gene (reference sequence). V gave up 2 bases and J gave up 7 bases, with 14 bases separating them. The CDR3 DNA is TGTGCCAGCAGTTTAAAACAGCCGCAGGTTGAAGCTTTCTTT. This sequence encodes CASSLKQPQVEAFF.

About this clonotype: A much more abundant neighbour one base away suggests this may be a read error. This sequence joins TRBV6-1 and TRBJ2-7, with 8 bases that match TRBD2. This CDR3 region has 13 residues. Germline V gene data show CDR1 as MNHNS and CDR2 as SASEGT. Germline trimming cut 6 bases from V and 3 bases from J; bases unmatched to any gene: 4. CDR3 protein: CASRWLAGYEQYF. Here the CDR3 DNA reads TGTGCCAGCAGATGGCTAGCGGGCTACGAGCAGTACTTC.

This clonotype was observed at least ten times. The V gene is TRBV11-2, the J gene TRBJ1-1, with no clear D. The V gene's germline CDR1 is SGHAT and CDR2 FQNNGV. The CDR3 runs to 16 residues. Trimming pared 0 bases from V and 5 bases from J, leaving 16 bases between. CDR3 sequence: CASSLDLQPLRTEAFF. CDR3 sequence (DNA): TGTGCCAGCAGCTTAGATCTCCAGCCACTTCGGACTGAAGCTTTCTTT.

This clonotype was picked up a small number of times. The chain uses TRBV6-1 and TRBJ1-5, with TRBD1 as a possible D gene (6 bases). The CDR3 covers 16 residues. Germline V gives CDR1 MNHNS, CDR2 SASEGT. V lost 7 bases and J lost 4, with 20 bases in between. The CDR3 sequence is CASKGPGGELNQPQHF. CDR3 in DNA: TGTGCCAGCAAGGGTCCGGGGGGCGAATTAAATCAGCCCCAGCATTTT.

This clonotype was seen only once. A read error may explain this, as a much larger clone is one base away. The chain uses TRBV6-1 and TRBJ1-2, with D perhaps TRBD1 (5 bases). The CDR3 is made up of 16 amino acids. Germline CDR1 MNHNS, CDR2 SASEGT. CDR3 amino acids: CVSTRDTVGENDGYTF. CDR3 nucleotide sequence: TGTGTCAGCACCCGGGATACCGTAGGGGAGAATGATGGCTACACCTTC.